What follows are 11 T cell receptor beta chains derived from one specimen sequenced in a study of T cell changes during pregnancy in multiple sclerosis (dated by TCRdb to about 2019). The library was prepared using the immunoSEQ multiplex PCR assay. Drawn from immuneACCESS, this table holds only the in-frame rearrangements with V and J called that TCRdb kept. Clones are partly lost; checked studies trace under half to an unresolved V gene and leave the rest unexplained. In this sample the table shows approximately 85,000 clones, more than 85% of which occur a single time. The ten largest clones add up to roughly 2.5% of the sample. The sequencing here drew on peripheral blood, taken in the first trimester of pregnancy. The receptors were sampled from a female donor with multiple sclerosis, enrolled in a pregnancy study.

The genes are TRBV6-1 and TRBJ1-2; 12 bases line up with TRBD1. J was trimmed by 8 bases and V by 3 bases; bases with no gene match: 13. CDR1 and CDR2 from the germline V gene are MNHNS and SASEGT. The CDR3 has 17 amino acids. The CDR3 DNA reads TGTGCCAGCAGTGATCCGATCCAGGGACAGGGGGCTCCCGGCTACACCTTC. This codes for CASSDPIQGQGAPGYTF.

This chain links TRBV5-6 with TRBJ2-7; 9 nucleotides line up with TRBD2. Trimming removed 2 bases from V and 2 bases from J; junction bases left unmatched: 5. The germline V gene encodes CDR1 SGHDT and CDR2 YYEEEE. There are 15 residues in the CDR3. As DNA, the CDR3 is TGTGCCAGCAGCTTCCCTAGCGGGGCCGCCTACGAGCAGTACTTC. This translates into CASSFPSGAAYEQYF.

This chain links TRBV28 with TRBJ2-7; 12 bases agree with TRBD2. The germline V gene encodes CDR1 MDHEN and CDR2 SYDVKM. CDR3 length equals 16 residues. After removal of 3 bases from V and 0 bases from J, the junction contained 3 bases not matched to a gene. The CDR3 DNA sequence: TGTGCCAGCAGTTTTGGACTAGCGGGGATCTCCTACGAGCAGTACTTC. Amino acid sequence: CASSFGLAGISYEQYF. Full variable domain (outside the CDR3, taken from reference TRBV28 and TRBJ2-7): DVKVTQSSRYLVKRTGEKVFLECVQDMDHENMFWYRQDPGLGLRLIYFSYDVKMKEKGDIPEGYSVSREKKERFSLILESASTNQTSMYLCASSFGLAGISYEQYFGPGTRLTVT.

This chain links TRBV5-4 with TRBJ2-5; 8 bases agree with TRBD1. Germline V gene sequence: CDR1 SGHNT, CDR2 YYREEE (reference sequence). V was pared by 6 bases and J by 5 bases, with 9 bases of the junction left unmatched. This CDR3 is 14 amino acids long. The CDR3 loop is CASTPQGVGETQYF. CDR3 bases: TGTGCCAGCACGCCACAGGGGGTGGGGGAGACCCAGTACTTC.

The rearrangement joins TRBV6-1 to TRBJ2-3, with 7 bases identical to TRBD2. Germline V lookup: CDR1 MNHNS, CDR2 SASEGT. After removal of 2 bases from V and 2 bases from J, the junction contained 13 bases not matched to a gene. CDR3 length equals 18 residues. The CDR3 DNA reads TGTGCCAGCAGTGAAATTGGAGCGGCGGGGGTGGACACAGATACGCAGTATTTT. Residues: CASSEIGAAGVDTDTQYF.

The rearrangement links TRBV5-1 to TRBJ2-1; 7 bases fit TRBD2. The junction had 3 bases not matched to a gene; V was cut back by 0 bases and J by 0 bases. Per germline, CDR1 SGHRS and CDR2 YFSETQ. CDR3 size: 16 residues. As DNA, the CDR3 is TGCGCCAGCAGCTTGGAGGCTAGCGGCTCCTACAATGAGCAGTTCTTC. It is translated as CASSLEASGSYNEQFF.

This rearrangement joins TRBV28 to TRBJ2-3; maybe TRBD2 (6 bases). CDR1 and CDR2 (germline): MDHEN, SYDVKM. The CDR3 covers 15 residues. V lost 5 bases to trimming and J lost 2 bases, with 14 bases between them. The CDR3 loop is CASSRVEGFTDTQYF. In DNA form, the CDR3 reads TGTGCCAGCAGTAGGGTGGAGGGATTCACAGATACGCAGTATTTT.

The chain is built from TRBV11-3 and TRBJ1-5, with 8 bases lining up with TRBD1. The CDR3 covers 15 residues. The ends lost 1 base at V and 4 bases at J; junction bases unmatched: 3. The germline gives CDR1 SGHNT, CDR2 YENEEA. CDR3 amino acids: CASSLGTGRNQPQHF. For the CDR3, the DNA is TGTGCCAGCAGCTTAGGGACAGGGCGGAATCAGCCCCAGCATTTT. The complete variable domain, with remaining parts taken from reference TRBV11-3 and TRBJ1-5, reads EAGVVQSPRYKIIEKKQPVAFWCNPISGHNTLYWYLQNLGQGPELLIRYENEEAVDDSQLPKDRFSAERLKGVDSTLKIQPAELGDSAVYLCASSLGTGRNQPQHFGDGTRLSIL.

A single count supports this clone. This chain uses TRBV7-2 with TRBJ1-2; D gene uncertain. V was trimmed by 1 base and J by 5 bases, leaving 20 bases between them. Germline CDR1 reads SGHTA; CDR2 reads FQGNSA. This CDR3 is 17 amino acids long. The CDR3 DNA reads TGTGCCAGCAGCTTAGTAGGTGGGCACCAAAAAGTTTATGGCTACACCTTC. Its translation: CASSLVGGHQKVYGYTF.

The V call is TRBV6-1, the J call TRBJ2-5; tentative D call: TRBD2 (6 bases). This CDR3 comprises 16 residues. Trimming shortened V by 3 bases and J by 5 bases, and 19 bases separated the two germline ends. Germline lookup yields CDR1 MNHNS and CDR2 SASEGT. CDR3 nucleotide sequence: TGTGCCAGCAGTGAGTTAAGTGGCGGGGTGATCGAGACCCAGTACTTC. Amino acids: CASSELSGGVIETQYF.

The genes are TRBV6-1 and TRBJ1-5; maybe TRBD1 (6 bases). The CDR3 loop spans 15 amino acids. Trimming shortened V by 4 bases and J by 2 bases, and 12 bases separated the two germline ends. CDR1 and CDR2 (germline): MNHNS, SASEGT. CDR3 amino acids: CASSAGAAGNQPQHF. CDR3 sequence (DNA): TGTGCCAGCAGTGCAGGGGCGGCGGGCAATCAGCCCCAGCATTTT.